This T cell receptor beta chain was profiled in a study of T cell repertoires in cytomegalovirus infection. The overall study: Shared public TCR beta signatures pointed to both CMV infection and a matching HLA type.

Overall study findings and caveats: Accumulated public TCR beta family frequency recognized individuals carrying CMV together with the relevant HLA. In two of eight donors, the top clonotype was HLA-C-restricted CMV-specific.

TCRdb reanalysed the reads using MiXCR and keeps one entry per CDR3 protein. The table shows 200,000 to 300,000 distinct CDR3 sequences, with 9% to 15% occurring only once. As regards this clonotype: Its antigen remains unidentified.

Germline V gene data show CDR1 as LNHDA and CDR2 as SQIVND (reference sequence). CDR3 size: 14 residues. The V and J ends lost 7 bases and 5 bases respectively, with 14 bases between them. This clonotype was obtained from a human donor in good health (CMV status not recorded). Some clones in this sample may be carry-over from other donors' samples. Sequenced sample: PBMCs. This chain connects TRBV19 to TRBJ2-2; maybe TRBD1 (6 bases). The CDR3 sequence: CASNLGRGTGELFF. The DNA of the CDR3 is TGTGCCAGTAATTTGGGAAGGGGGACCGGGGAGCTGTTTTTT.